This TCR beta chain was obtained from a study of cytomegalovirus exposure and HLA in healthy donors. The study's findings and limits: Presence/absence analyses treated sequencing depth as roughly uniform across donors.

The study ran its PCR with 60 Vbeta and 13 Jbeta primers. Only in-frame clones appear in the TCRdb table, and some are missing; sequencing was by immunoSEQ multiplex PCR. Found here are about 160,000 clones, 84% of them singletons; the top ten hold around 0.98%. Germline-derived CDR1 and CDR2 are SGHNT and YYREEE (reference sequence). This CDR3 spans 13 amino acids. J lost 7 bases, V lost 0 bases, and 3 bases had no gene match. Points on this clone: What it recognizes is unknown.

Each donor was healthy, and each was a bone marrow donor. The chain joins TRBV5-4 to TRBJ1-2, with TRBD1 matching over 7 bases. The sequence was collected from a man younger than 40 in good health and CMV-seronegative. Input material: PBMCs. CDR3 sequence reads: CASSLEGTVGYTF. CDR3 sequence (DNA): TGTGCCAGCAGCTTGGAAGGGACAGTTGGCTACACCTTC.